This TCR beta chain derives from a study of cytomegalovirus exposure and HLA in healthy donors. It was with 60 Vbeta and 13 Jbeta primers that the PCR ran. TCRdb keeps only in-frame clones here, not all; method: immunoSEQ multiplex PCR. This table holds some 140,000 clones. The material sequenced was PBMCs. The source of this sequence is a woman in her sixties or seventies in good health and CMV-seronegative.

The CDR3, as DNA: TGCGCCAGCAGTGCTGACAGAAAAAACACCGGGGAGCTGTTTTTT. Residues: CASSADRKNTGELFF. This chain joins TRBV10-2 and TRBJ2-2; a possible D gene is TRBD1 (5 bases). Germline V gives CDR1 WSHSY, CDR2 SAAADI. CDR3 length: 15 residues. Trimming left V 4 bases short and J 2 bases short, with 11 bases between.